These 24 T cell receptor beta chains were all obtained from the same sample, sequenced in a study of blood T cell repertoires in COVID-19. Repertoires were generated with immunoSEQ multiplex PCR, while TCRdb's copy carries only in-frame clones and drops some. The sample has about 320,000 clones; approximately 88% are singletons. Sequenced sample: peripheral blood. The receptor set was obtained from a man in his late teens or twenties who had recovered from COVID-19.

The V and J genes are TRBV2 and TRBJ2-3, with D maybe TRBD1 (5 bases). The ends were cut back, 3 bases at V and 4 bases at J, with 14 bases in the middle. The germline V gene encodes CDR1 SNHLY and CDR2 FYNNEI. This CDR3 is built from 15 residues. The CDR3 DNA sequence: TGTGCCAGCAGTGAGCTGGGGCAGGGCGCAGATACGCAGTATTTT. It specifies CASSELGQGADTQYF. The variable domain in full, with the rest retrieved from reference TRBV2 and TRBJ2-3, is EPEVTQTPSHQVTQMGQEVILRCVPISNHLYFYWYRQILGQKVEFLVSFYNNEISEKSEIFDDQFSVERPDGSNFTLKIRSTKLEDSAMYFCASSELGQGADTQYFGPGTRLTVL.

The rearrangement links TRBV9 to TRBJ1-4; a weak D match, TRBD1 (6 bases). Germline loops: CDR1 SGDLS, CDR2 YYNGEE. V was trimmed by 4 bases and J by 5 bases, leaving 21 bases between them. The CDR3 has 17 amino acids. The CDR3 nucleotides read TGTGCCAGCAGCCCTTATCCCCCGGGACACAGGAATGAAAAACTGTTTTTT. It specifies CASSPYPPGHRNEKLFF.

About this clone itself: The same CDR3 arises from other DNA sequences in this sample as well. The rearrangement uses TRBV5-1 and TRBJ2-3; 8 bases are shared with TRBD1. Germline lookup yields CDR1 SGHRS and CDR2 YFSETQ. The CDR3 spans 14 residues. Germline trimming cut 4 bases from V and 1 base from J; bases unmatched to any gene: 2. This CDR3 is CASSPGQGTDTQYF. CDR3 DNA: TGCGCCAGCAGCCCGGGACAGGGCACAGATACGCAGTATTTT.

CDR3 region: CASSHRGPGGAYSTDTQYF. In DNA, the CDR3 is TGTGCCAGCAGCCACCGAGGGCCTGGGGGCGCATATAGCACAGATACGCAGTATTTT. V gene TRBV11-2 combines with J gene TRBJ2-3; the D gene is possibly TRBD1 (6 bases). Germline CDR1 is SGHAT and CDR2 is FQNNGV. The CDR3 sequence is 19 residues long. V was trimmed by 5 bases and J by 0 bases, leaving 24 bases between them.

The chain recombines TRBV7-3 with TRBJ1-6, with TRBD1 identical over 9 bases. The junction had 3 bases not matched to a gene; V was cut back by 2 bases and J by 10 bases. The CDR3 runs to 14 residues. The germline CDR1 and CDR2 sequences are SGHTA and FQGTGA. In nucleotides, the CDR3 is TGTGCCAGCAGCTTAGGACAGGGGCACTCACCCCTCCACTTT. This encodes CASSLGQGHSPLHF.

The CDR3 DNA sequence: TGTGCCAGCAGCTTTAGGAAAGTGACCGGGACAGAGGACACCGGGGAGCTGTTTTTT. Its translation: CASSFRKVTGTEDTGELFF. The chain links TRBV7-9 to TRBJ2-2; 7 nucleotides line up with TRBD1. Per the germline V gene, CDR1 is SEHNR and CDR2 is FQNEAQ (reference sequence). The CDR3 is 19 amino acids. V dropped 3 bases and J dropped 3; count of bases not matched to a gene: 16. Complete variable domain (other parts from reference TRBV7-9 and TRBJ2-2): DTGVSQNPRHKITKRGQNVTFRCDPISEHNRLYWYRQTLGQGPEFLTYFQNEAQLEKSRLLSDRFSAERPKGSFSTLEIQRTEQGDSAMYLCASSFRKVTGTEDTGELFFGEGSRLTVL.

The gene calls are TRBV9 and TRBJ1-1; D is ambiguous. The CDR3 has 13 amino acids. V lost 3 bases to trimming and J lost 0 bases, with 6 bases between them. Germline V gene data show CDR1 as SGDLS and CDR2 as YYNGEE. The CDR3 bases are TGTGCCAGCAGCGCACTTATGAACACTGAAGCTTTCTTT. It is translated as CASSALMNTEAFF. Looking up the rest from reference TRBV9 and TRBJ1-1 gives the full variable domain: DSGVTQTPKHLITATGQRVTLRCSPRSGDLSVYWYQQSLDQGLQFLIQYYNGEERAKGNILERFSAQQFPDLHSELNLSSLELGDSALYFCASSALMNTEAFFGQGTRLTVV.

This CDR3 reads CAIRNTGELFF. The CDR3 DNA sequence: TGTGCCATCCGGAACACCGGGGAGCTGTTTTTT. This chain connects TRBV10-3 to TRBJ2-2; D gene ambiguous. This CDR3 comprises 11 residues. Germline values: CDR1 ENHRY, CDR2 SYGVKD. Trimming left V 8 bases short and J 1 base short, with 2 bases between.

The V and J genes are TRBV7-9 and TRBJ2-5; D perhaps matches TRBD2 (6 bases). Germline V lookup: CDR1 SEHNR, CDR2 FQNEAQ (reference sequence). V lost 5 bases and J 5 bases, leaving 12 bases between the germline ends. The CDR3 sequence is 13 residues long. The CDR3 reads CASSQPGVETQYF. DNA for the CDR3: TGTGCCAGCAGCCAGCCGGGGGTCGAGACCCAGTACTTC.

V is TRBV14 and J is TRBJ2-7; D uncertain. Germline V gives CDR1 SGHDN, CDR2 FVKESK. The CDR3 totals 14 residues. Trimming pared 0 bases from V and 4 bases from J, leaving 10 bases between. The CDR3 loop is CASSQDLQRYEQYF. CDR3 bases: TGTGCCAGCAGCCAAGATCTACAGAGATACGAGCAGTACTTC.

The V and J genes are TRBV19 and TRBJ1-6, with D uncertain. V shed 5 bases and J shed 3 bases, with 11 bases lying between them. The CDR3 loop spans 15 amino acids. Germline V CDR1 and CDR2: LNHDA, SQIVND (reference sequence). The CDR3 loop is CASSPDQDYNSPLHF. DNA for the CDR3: TGTGCCAGTAGTCCGGATCAGGACTATAATTCACCCCTCCACTTT.

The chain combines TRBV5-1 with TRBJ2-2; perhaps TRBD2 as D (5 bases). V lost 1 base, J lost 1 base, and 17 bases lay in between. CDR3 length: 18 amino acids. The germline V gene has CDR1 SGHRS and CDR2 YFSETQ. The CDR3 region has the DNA TGCGCCAGCAGCTTGAGTGGAGGAACGGTCCGGAACACCGGGGAGCTGTTTTTT. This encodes CASSLSGGTVRNTGELFF.

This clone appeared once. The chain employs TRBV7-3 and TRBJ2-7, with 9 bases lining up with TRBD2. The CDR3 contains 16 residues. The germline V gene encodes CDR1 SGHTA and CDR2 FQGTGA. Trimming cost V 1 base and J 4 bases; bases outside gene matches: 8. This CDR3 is CASSLRSSGKRYEQYF. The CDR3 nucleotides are TGTGCCAGCAGCTTAAGGTCTAGCGGGAAGCGGTACGAGCAGTACTTC.

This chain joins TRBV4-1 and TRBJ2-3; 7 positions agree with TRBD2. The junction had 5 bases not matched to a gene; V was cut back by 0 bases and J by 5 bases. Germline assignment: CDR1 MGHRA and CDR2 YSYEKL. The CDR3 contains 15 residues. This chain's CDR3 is CASSQEGSGGDTQYF. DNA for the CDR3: TGCGCCAGCAGCCAAGAAGGCTCGGGGGGAGATACGCAGTATTTT.

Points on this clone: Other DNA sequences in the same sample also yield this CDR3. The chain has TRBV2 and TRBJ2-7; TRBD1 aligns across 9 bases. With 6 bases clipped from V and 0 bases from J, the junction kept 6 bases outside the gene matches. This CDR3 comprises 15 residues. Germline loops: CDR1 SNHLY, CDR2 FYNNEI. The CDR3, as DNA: TGTGCCAGCAGCGCTGGACAGGGGAGCTCCTACGAGCAGTACTTC. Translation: CASSAGQGSSYEQYF.

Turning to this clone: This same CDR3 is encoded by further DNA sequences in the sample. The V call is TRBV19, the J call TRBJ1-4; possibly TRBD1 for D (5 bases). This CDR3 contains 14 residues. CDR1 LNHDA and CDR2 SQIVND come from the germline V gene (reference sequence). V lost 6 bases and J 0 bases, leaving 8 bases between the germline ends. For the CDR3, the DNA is TGTGCCAGTAGCCCGACAGCAACTAATGAAAAACTGTTTTTT. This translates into CASSPTATNEKLFF.

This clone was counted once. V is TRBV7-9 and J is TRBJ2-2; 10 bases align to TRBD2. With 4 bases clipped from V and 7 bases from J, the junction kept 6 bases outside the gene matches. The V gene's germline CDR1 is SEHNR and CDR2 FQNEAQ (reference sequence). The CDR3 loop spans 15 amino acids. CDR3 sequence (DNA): TGTGCCAGCAGCTCCCCTAGCGGGGGCCACGGGGAGCTGTTTTTT. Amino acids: CASSSPSGGHGELFF.

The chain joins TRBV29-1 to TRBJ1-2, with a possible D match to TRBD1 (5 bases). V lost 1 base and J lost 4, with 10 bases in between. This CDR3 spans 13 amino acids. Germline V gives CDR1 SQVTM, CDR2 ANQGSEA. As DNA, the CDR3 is TGCAGCGTTGAAGGGGGCCCTAGCTATGGCTACACCTTC. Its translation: CSVEGGPSYGYTF.

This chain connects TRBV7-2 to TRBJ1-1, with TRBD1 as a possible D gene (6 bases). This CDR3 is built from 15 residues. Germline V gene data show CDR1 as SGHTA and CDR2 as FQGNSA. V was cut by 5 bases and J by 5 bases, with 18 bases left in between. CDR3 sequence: CASSPPGLGATEAFF. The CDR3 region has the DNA TGTGCCAGCAGCCCTCCTGGATTGGGGGCGACTGAAGCTTTCTTT.

The CDR3 DNA sequence: TGTGCCAGCAGTGGTGGGACTTCTCCCTACGAGCAGTACTTC. This codes for CASSGGTSPYEQYF. The J gene is TRBJ2-7, the V gene TRBV2; a weak D match, TRBD2 (6 bases). Germline values: CDR1 SNHLY, CDR2 FYNNEI. CDR3 size: 14 residues. V lost 4 bases and J lost 2, with 12 bases in between. Full variable domain (outside the CDR3, taken from reference TRBV2 and TRBJ2-7): EPEVTQTPSHQVTQMGQEVILRCVPISNHLYFYWYRQILGQKVEFLVSFYNNEISEKSEIFDDQFSVERPDGSNFTLKIRSTKLEDSAMYFCASSGGTSPYEQYFGPGTRLTVT.

This CDR3 reads CASPGFQETQYF. The CDR3 DNA sequence: TGTGCCAGCCCAGGATTTCAAGAGACCCAGTACTTC. The chain uses TRBV18 and TRBJ2-5; D remains unclear. Germline values: CDR1 KGHSH, CDR2 LQKENI. The CDR3 is made up of 12 amino acids. V was shortened by 8 bases and J by 2 bases, with 9 bases between the two germline ends.

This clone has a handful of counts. The CDR3 sequence: CASNPQGTQPQHF. In DNA form, the CDR3 reads TGTGCCAGCAACCCACAGGGGACTCAGCCCCAGCATTTT. This chain links TRBV6-6 with TRBJ1-5; TRBD1 agrees at 7 bases. V was clipped by 7 bases and J by 6 bases; unmatched bases: 6. The germline V gene has CDR1 MNHNY and CDR2 SVGAGI (reference sequence). This CDR3 spans 13 amino acids.

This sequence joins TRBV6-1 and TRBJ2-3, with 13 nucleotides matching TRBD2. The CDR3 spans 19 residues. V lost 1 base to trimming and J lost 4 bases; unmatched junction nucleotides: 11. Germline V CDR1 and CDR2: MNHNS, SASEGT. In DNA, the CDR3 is TGTGCCAGCAGTGAAGGTACTAGCGGGAGGGCCGTTACGGCAGATACGCAGTATTTT. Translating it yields CASSEGTSGRAVTADTQYF.

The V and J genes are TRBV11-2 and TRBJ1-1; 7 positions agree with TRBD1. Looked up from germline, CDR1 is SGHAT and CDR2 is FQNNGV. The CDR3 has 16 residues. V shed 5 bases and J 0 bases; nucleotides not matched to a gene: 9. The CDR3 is CASSRGDSLMNTEAFF. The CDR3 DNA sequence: TGTGCCAGCAGCAGAGGGGACAGCTTAATGAACACTGAAGCTTTCTTT. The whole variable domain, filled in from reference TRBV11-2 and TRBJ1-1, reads EAGVAQSPRYKIIEKRQSVAFWCNPISGHATLYWYQQILGQGPKLLIQFQNNGVVDDSQLPKDRFSAERLKGVDSTLKIQPAKLEDSAVYLCASSRGDSLMNTEAFFGQGTRLTVV.